These T cell receptor beta chains were read from a single sample in a study of T cells in Graves' hyperthyroidism and ophthalmopathy. TCRdb independently ran MiXCR on the multiplex PCR reads; one entry per CDR3 protein. The sample gives some 600,000 distinct CDR3 sequences, around 46% of which show up once; roughly 8.2% is in the top ten. Source material: peripheral blood or thyroid tissue (not recorded which). These receptors were collected from a young woman with Graves' hyperthyroidism. CDR3s include the opening cysteine and the closing phenylalanine or tryptophan.

V gene: TRBV7-3; J gene: TRBJ1-5; CDR3 protein: CASSPGQYQPQHF
V gene: TRBV29-1; J gene: TRBJ2-7; CDR3 protein: CSVPGFSGSDEQYF
V gene: TRBV7-8; J gene: TRBJ2-7; CDR3 protein: CASSPTGGADEQYF
V gene: TRBV9; J gene: TRBJ1-1; CDR3 protein: CASSSMGGPSLWLTEAFF
V gene: TRBV12-3/TRBV12-4; J gene: TRBJ1-4; CDR3 protein: CASSPTGGSEKLFF
V gene: TRBV7-9; J gene: TRBJ1-2; CDR3 protein: CASSLSALGGYTF
V gene: TRBV10-3; J gene: TRBJ2-5; CDR3 protein: CATLQGETQYF
V gene: TRBV6-6; J gene: TRBJ1-6; CDR3 protein: CASSYSEGSNSPLHF
V gene: TRBV12-3/TRBV12-4; J gene: TRBJ2-5; CDR3 protein: CASSSAGASGETQYF
V gene: TRBV24-1; J gene: TRBJ1-1; CDR3 protein: CATRGPNTEAFF
V gene: TRBV5-4; J gene: TRBJ1-6; CDR3 protein: CASSLGTAGSPLHF
V gene: TRBV7-3; J gene: TRBJ2-5; CDR3 protein: CASSLTLMTGAETQYF
V gene: TRBV29-1; J gene: TRBJ1-1; CDR3 protein: CAFSNRSNTEAFF
V gene: TRBV5-1; J gene: TRBJ1-6; CDR3 protein: CASNPGVATLHF
V gene: TRBV7-2; J gene: TRBJ2-7; CDR3 protein: CASSLLRTSGSYEQYF
V gene: TRBV7-8; J gene: TRBJ1-6; CDR3 protein: CASSLAGRGPGSPLHF
V gene: TRBV29-1; J gene: TRBJ2-6; CDR3 protein: CSVRQGGAGANVLTF
V gene: TRBV7-8; J gene: TRBJ1-2; CDR3 protein: CASSQEVSGTGGFYGYTF
V gene: TRBV10-3; J gene: TRBJ1-4; CDR3 protein: CASSFLSGGEKLFF
V gene: TRBV2; J gene: TRBJ2-5; CDR3 protein: CASSQHLSLTSGQETQYF
V gene: TRBV6-1; J gene: TRBJ1-4; CDR3 protein: CASRRQTATNEKLFF
V gene: TRBV7-9; J gene: TRBJ2-2; CDR3 protein: CASSQDRRLAADTGELFF
V gene: TRBV2; J gene: TRBJ2-7; CDR3 protein: CSTSGNYEQYF
V gene: TRBV6-5; J gene: TRBJ1-5; CDR3 protein: CATDRESNQPQHF
V gene: TRBV19; J gene: TRBJ1-3; CDR3 protein: CATRAGSTIYF
V gene: TRBV9; J gene: TRBJ1-5; CDR3 protein: CASSVGSGGNQPQHF
V gene: TRBV7-9; J gene: TRBJ1-5; CDR3 protein: CATNPRTVGRWDQPQHF
V gene: TRBV20-1; J gene: TRBJ1-1; CDR3 protein: CSASKGANTEAFF
V gene: TRBV7-2; J gene: TRBJ1-6; CDR3 protein: CASSPRGSPLHF